This TCR beta chain comes out of a study of human T cells and chemical hapten exposure. Overall study results and limits: Positive correlation was observed between PT1 expanded TCR counts and patch test score.

In this sample, this clonotype turned up many times. What it recognizes is unknown. Time point specified: patch test 1, 2 weeks after DPC sensitization. Treatment specified: therapeutic diphenylcyclopropenone sensitization with weekly scalp DPC. TCRdb redid the calling of the RACE reads with MiXCR, one entry per CDR3 protein. The sample consists of fewer than 400,000 distinct CDR3 sequences, under 9% of them appearing once. This receptor was taken from a woman younger than 35 with alopecia areata. Some clones in this sample may be carry-over from other donors' samples. Source: whole blood, taken in connection with sensitization to the hapten diphenylcyclopropenone (DPC).

The CDR3 here is CASSMGKEKLFF. The CDR3 DNA sequence: TGTGCCAGCAGTATGGGGAAGGAAAAACTGTTTTTT. V and J are TRBV12-3 or TRBV12-4 and TRBJ1-4, with unresolved D. CDR3 length: 12 amino acids. V gave up 5 bases and J gave up 8 bases, with 9 bases separating them.